These T cell receptor beta chains were read from a single sample in a study of cytomegalovirus exposure and HLA in healthy donors. Sequencing used immunoSEQ multiplex PCR; TCRdb keeps in-frame clones, though not all of them. The table lists some 140,000 clones, 75% to 90% of them singletons, with 9% in the top ten. The source material was PBMCs. Source of these receptors: a woman aged 18-35 years in good health and CMV-seropositive. CDR3s include the opening cysteine and the closing phenylalanine or tryptophan. A D gene is named only where the DNA matches it firmly. Expanded clones are given a class, and other clones once, few, many or no size at all.

d_call: -
clone_size: once
j_call: TRBJ2-5
v_call: TRBV7-9
cdr3_nt: TGTGCCAGCAGCTTAGTATCGCTCGGGCGGGGGCCCAAGACCCAGTACTTC
cdr3_aa: CASSLVSLGRGPKTQYF

d_call: -
clone_size: -
j_call: TRBJ1-3
v_call: TRBV5-5
cdr3_nt: TGTGCCAGCAGCTTGGCACAGCCTGGAAACACCATATATTTT
cdr3_aa: CASSLAQPGNTIYF

d_call: -
clone_size: -
j_call: TRBJ2-1
v_call: TRBV5-1
cdr3_nt: TGCGCCAGCAGCCCTGGAGAAGGACACTATTACAATGAGCAGTTCTTC
cdr3_aa: CASSPGEGHYYNEQFF

d_call: -
clone_size: -
j_call: TRBJ1-6
v_call: TRBV27
cdr3_nt: TGTGCCAGCAGTTCGCAGGGTCCCTATAATTCACCCCTCCACTTT
cdr3_aa: CASSSQGPYNSPLHF

d_call: -
clone_size: -
j_call: TRBJ2-7
v_call: TRBV5-6
cdr3_nt: TGTGCCAGCAGCTTGGTTCGGGAGACGGCCTACGAGCAGTACTTC
cdr3_aa: CASSLVRETAYEQYF

d_call: -
clone_size: -
j_call: TRBJ2-5
v_call: TRBV27
cdr3_nt: TGTGCCAGCGGACTAACAGGACAAGAGACCCAGTACTTC
cdr3_aa: CASGLTGQETQYF

d_call: -
clone_size: -
j_call: TRBJ2-5
v_call: TRBV4-2
cdr3_nt: TGTGCCAGCAGCCAAGAATTTGGGAGCCTTCAAGAGACCCAGTACTTC
cdr3_aa: CASSQEFGSLQETQYF

d_call: TRBD2
clone_size: -
j_call: TRBJ2-1
v_call: TRBV5-1
cdr3_nt: TGCGCCAGCGCCCTACCTGGCGGGGGGGCCGATGAGCAGTTCTTC
cdr3_aa: CASALPGGGADEQFF

d_call: TRBD1
clone_size: -
j_call: TRBJ2-2
v_call: TRBV5-1
cdr3_nt: TGCGCCAGCAGCTTGGCCGGACAGGGTACCGGGGAGCTGTTTTTT
cdr3_aa: CASSLAGQGTGELFF

d_call: TRBD1
clone_size: -
j_call: TRBJ1-5
v_call: TRBV28
cdr3_nt: TGTGCCAGCACCGAGGGACAGCGTATCAATCAGCCCCAGCATTTT
cdr3_aa: CASTEGQRINQPQHF

d_call: TRBD1
clone_size: -
j_call: TRBJ1-2
v_call: TRBV13
cdr3_nt: TGTGCCAGCAGACTGTCCGGACAGGTAACGGGTGGCTACACCTTC
cdr3_aa: CASRLSGQVTGGYTF

d_call: -
clone_size: few
j_call: TRBJ1-2
v_call: TRBV20-1
cdr3_nt: TGCAGTGCTAACAGCTATGGCTACACCTTC
cdr3_aa: CSANSYGYTF

d_call: -
clone_size: -
j_call: TRBJ2-2
v_call: TRBV10-3
cdr3_nt: TGTGCCATCAGTGAGCCCGTCGGGGATGGCACCGGGGAGCTGTTTTTT
cdr3_aa: CAISEPVGDGTGELFF

d_call: -
clone_size: -
j_call: TRBJ1-2
v_call: TRBV19
cdr3_nt: TGTGCCAGTAGTATCGCCGAACAGGATTTCTATGGCTACACCTTC
cdr3_aa: CASSIAEQDFYGYTF

d_call: -
clone_size: once
j_call: TRBJ2-7
v_call: TRBV5-6
cdr3_nt: TGTGCCAGCAGCCCAAAGGCGGAGGCCACCTTTCGCTACGAGCAGTACTTC
cdr3_aa: CASSPKAEATFRYEQYF

d_call: -
clone_size: -
j_call: TRBJ1-1
v_call: TRBV7-2
cdr3_nt: TGTGCCAGCAGCTTTGACAAGCCGAACACTGAAGCTTTCTTT
cdr3_aa: CASSFDKPNTEAFF

d_call: TRBD1
clone_size: -
j_call: TRBJ1-1
v_call: TRBV29-1
cdr3_nt: TGCAGCGTTCGGTTAACAGGGGGGGGGACTGAAGCTTTCTTT
cdr3_aa: CSVRLTGGGTEAFF

d_call: TRBD1
clone_size: -
j_call: TRBJ2-3
v_call: TRBV6-6
cdr3_nt: TGTGCCAGTACCCCCGGTTGGACAGGGGGCTCGGATACGCAGTATTTT
cdr3_aa: CASTPGWTGGSDTQYF

d_call: TRBD1
clone_size: -
j_call: TRBJ1-5
v_call: TRBV19
cdr3_nt: TGTGCCAGTAGACCTCAGGGGGGCGGCAATCAGCCCCAGCATTTT
cdr3_aa: CASRPQGGGNQPQHF

d_call: -
clone_size: -
j_call: TRBJ1-2
v_call: TRBV6-5
cdr3_nt: TGTGCCAGCAGTTACTCGTCGGCGGAGAGCTACACCTTC
cdr3_aa: CASSYSSAESYTF

d_call: -
clone_size: -
j_call: TRBJ2-3
v_call: TRBV4-3
cdr3_nt: TGCGCCAGCAGCCAAGTCCTATTGGGAGGTTTGGGGTATACGCAGTATTTT
cdr3_aa: CASSQVLLGGLGYTQYF

d_call: -
clone_size: once
j_call: TRBJ1-6
v_call: TRBV9
cdr3_nt: TGTGCCAGCAGCGTAGATAGAAATTCACCCCTCCACTTT
cdr3_aa: CASSVDRNSPLHF

d_call: TRBD2
clone_size: -
j_call: TRBJ2-7
v_call: TRBV25-1
cdr3_nt: TGTGCCAGCAGTGCTAGCGGGGGGGCCCCCTACGAGCAGTACTTC
cdr3_aa: CASSASGGAPYEQYF

d_call: TRBD1
clone_size: -
j_call: TRBJ1-4
v_call: TRBV28
cdr3_nt: TGTGCCAGCAGTTTTGAGGGGGACAGAGTTAATGAAAAACTGTTTTTT
cdr3_aa: CASSFEGDRVNEKLFF

d_call: -
clone_size: -
j_call: TRBJ1-4
v_call: TRBV10-3
cdr3_nt: TGTGCCATCAGGCCACAGGGTTCGGAAAAACTGTTTTTT
cdr3_aa: CAIRPQGSEKLFF

d_call: TRBD2
clone_size: -
j_call: TRBJ2-5
v_call: TRBV28
cdr3_nt: TGTGCCAGCACTTTAGGGCGACTAGCGGGGGGATACGGGGAGACCCAGTACTTC
cdr3_aa: CASTLGRLAGGYGETQYF

d_call: TRBD2
clone_size: -
j_call: TRBJ2-5
v_call: TRBV28
cdr3_nt: TGTGCCAGCAGCCCCTTGGTTCTAGCGGGGGGGGAGACCCAGTACTTC
cdr3_aa: CASSPLVLAGGETQYF

d_call: -
clone_size: -
j_call: TRBJ1-4
v_call: TRBV7-9
cdr3_nt: TGTGCCAGCAGTCGGATACAGGGATTCGATGAAAAACTGTTTTTT
cdr3_aa: CASSRIQGFDEKLFF

d_call: -
clone_size: -
j_call: TRBJ2-3
v_call: TRBV7-3
cdr3_nt: TGTGCCAGCAGCTTACAGCAGGGGCTAGATACGCAGTATTTT
cdr3_aa: CASSLQQGLDTQYF

d_call: TRBD1
clone_size: -
j_call: TRBJ1-2
v_call: TRBV6-5
cdr3_nt: TGTGCCAGCAGACGACAGGGGGGCTACACCTTC
cdr3_aa: CASRRQGGYTF

d_call: TRBD1
clone_size: -
j_call: TRBJ2-1
v_call: TRBV12-5
cdr3_nt: TGTGCTAGTGGTTTCTCCCTTTACAGGGGGAGCTCCTACAATGAGCAGTTCTTC
cdr3_aa: CASGFSLYRGSSYNEQFF

d_call: TRBD1
clone_size: once
j_call: TRBJ2-7
v_call: TRBV5-1
cdr3_nt: TGCGCCAGCAGCTTGGCGACAGGGGATTACTACGAGCAGTACTTC
cdr3_aa: CASSLATGDYYEQYF

d_call: -
clone_size: -
j_call: TRBJ1-3
v_call: TRBV4-1
cdr3_nt: TGCGCCAGCAGCCCTATCGGACAGTCTTTCTCTGGAAACACCATATATTTT
cdr3_aa: CASSPIGQSFSGNTIYF

d_call: -
clone_size: once
j_call: TRBJ2-3
v_call: TRBV29-1
cdr3_nt: TGCAGCGTTGAATACATCACAGATACGCAGTATTTT
cdr3_aa: CSVEYITDTQYF

d_call: -
clone_size: -
j_call: TRBJ2-6
v_call: TRBV30
cdr3_nt: TGTGCCTGGGACCGAGGGGGCTCTGGGGCCAACGTCCTGACTTTC
cdr3_aa: CAWDRGGSGANVLTF

d_call: TRBD1
clone_size: -
j_call: TRBJ2-7
v_call: TRBV6-1
cdr3_nt: TGTGCCAGCAGTGCCAACAGGGGGCCCTCCTACGAGCAGTACTTC
cdr3_aa: CASSANRGPSYEQYF

d_call: -
clone_size: -
j_call: TRBJ1-5
v_call: TRBV7-6
cdr3_nt: TGTGCCAGCAGCTTAAACGGACTAGGGAAGAATCAGCCCCAGCATTTT
cdr3_aa: CASSLNGLGKNQPQHF

d_call: TRBD2
clone_size: -
j_call: TRBJ2-7
v_call: TRBV28
cdr3_nt: TGTGCCAGCAGTTTGCGGCCCGGGCGGGGGGGCTCCTACGAGCAGTACTTC
cdr3_aa: CASSLRPGRGGSYEQYF

d_call: TRBD1
clone_size: -
j_call: TRBJ2-1
v_call: TRBV7-2
cdr3_nt: TGTGCCAGCAGCTTCGGACAGGCCAATGAGCAGTTCTTC
cdr3_aa: CASSFGQANEQFF